The source of this T cell receptor beta chain is a study of blood T cells in healthy people across ages. About the study: Through template switching, about one barcoded beta molecule was captured per two T cells, as measured in model experiments. Overall study results and limits: Reliance upon unsorted PBMCs precluded definitive naive versus antigen-experienced comparison.

Healthy Caucasians from Russia aged roughly 6 to 100 served as donors. Isolated PBMCs totaled at least 6 million in each sample. Notes on this clonotype: The antigen is unknown.

Sample-barcoded 5' priming and a J-beta primer mix drove a second PCR of 7 to 11 cycles. From the 5' RACE reads, TCRdb called clonotypes with MiXCR, one entry per CDR3 protein. The repertoire includes about 1.8 million distinct CDR3 sequences, 40% to 55% of them detected once, and less than 2.5% sits in the top ten. CDR1 is MNHNY, CDR2 SVGAGI, per germline (reference sequence). The CDR3 spans 16 residues. V dropped 2 bases and J dropped 4 bases, with 12 bases sitting between them. This sequence originates from a woman between 40 and 55 years old in good health. The sample was blood. The chain links TRBV6-6 to TRBJ1-6, with unresolved D. This CDR3 is CASSYTDGDYNSPLHF. In DNA form, the CDR3 reads TGTGCCAGCAGTTACACGGACGGTGATTATAATTCACCCCTCCACTTT.